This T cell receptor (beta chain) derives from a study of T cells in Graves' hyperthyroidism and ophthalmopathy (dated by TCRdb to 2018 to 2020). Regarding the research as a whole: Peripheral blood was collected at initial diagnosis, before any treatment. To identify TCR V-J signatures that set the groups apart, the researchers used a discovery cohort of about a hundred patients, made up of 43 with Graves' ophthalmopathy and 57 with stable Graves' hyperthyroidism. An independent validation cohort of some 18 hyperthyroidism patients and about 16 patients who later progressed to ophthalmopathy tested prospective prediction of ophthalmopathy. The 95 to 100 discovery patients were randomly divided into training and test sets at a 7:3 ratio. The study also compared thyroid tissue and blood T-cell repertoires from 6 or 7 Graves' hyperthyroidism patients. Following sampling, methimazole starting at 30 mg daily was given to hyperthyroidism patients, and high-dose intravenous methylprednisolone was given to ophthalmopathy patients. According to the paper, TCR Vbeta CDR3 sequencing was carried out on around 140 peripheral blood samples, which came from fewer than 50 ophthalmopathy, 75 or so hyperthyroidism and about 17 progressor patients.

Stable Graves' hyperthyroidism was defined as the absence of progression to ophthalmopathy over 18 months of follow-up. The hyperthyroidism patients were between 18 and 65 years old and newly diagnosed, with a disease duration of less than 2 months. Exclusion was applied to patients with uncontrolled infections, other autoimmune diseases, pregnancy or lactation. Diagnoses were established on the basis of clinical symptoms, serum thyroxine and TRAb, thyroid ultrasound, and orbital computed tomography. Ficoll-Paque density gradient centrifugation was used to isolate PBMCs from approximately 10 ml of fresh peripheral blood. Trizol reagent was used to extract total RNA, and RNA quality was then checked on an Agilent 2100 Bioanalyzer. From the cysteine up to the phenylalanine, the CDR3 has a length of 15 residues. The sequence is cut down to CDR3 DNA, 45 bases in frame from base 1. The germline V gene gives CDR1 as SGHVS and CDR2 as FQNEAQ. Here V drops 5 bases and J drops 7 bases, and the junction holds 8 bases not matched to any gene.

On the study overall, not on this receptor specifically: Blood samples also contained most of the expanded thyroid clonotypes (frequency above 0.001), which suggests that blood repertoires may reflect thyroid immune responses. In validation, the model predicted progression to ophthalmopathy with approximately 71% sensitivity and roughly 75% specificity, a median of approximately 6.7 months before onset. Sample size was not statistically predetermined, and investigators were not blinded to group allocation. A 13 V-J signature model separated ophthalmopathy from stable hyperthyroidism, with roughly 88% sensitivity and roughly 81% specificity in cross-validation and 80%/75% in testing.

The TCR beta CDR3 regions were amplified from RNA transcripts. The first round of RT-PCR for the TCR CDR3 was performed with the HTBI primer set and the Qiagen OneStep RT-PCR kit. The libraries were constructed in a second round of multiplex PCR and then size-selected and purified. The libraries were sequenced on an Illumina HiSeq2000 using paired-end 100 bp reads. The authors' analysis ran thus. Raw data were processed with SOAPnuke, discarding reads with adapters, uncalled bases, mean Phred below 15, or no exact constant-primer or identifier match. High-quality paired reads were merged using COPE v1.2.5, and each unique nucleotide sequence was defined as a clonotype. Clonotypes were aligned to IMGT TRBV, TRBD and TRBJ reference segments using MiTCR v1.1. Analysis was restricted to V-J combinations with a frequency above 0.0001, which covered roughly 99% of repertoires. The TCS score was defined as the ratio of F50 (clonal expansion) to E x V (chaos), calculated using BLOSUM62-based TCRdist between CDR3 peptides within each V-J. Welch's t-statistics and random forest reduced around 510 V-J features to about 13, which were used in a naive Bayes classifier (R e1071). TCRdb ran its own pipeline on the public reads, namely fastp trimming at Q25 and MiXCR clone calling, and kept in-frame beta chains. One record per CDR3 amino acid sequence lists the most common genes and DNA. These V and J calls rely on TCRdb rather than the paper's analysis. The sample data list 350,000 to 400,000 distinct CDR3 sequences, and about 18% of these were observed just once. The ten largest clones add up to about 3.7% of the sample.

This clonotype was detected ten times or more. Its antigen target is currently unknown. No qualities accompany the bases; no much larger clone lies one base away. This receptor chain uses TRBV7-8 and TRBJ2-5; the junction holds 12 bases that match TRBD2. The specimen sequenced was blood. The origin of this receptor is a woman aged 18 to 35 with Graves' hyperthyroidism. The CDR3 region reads CASSPGLAGIGTQYF. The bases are TGTGCCAGCAGCCCCGGACTAGCGGGGATCGGGACCCAGTACTTC.